The 10 T cell receptor beta chains below were found in one sample sequenced in a study of shared clonotypes between healthy human individuals. Produced via immunoSEQ multiplex PCR; TCRdb's table is partial and in-frame only. This sample has about 110,000 clones; approximately 70% occur once, and the top ten carry approximately 25%. Sequencing used memory CD8+ T cells sorted from blood. Subset meaning: CD45RO+ cells pooled with CCR7-negative TemRA cells. These receptors came from a woman aged 30 to 39 in good health.

This clone was seen more than once but under ten times. The chain joins TRBV5-4 to TRBJ1-1; 12 bases map to TRBD1. J lost 5 bases, V lost 10 bases, and 9 bases had no gene match. The CDR3 is 14 amino acids. Germline loops: CDR1 SGHNT, CDR2 YYREEE (reference sequence). CDR3 amino acids: CAFWDRGRGTEAFF. In DNA form, the CDR3 reads TGTGCCTTTTGGGACAGGGGGCGAGGAACTGAAGCTTTCTTT.

The rearrangement joins TRBV7-3 to TRBJ2-3, with TRBD2 identical over 9 bases. J lost 5 bases, V lost 1 base, and 10 bases had no gene match. The CDR3 runs to 17 residues. Looked up from germline, CDR1 is SGHTA and CDR2 is FQGTGA. The CDR3 nucleotides are TGTGCCAGCAGCTTAAATTTCGCGGGAGGGCAAGAAGATACGCAGTATTTT. Its translation: CASSLNFAGGQEDTQYF.

The rearrangement uses TRBV27 and TRBJ2-2; 7 nucleotides align to TRBD2. The V gene's germline CDR1 is MNHEY and CDR2 SMNVEV (reference sequence). J was trimmed by 4 bases and V by 10 bases; bases with no gene match: 15. This CDR3 is 16 amino acids long. CDR3: CATGEAGVLPTGELFF. DNA of the CDR3: TGTGCCACCGGGGAGGCGGGAGTGCTACCCACCGGGGAGCTGTTTTTT.

The chain links TRBV2 to TRBJ2-7; possible D gene TRBD2, 5 bases. CDR1 and CDR2 from the germline V gene are SNHLY and FYNNEI. The CDR3 has 12 amino acids. The ends were cut back, 6 bases at V and 2 bases at J, with 8 bases in the middle. The CDR3 nucleotides read TGTGCCAGCAGAGAGGGAACCTACGAGCAGTACTTC. Translating it yields CASREGTYEQYF.

This chain links TRBV2 with TRBJ1-2, with D possibly matching TRBD1 (5 bases). Germline assignment: CDR1 SNHLY and CDR2 FYNNEI. Trimming removed 6 bases from V and 4 bases from J, with 15 bases in between. This CDR3 region has 14 residues. The CDR3 sequence is CASRGGDRGYGYTF. The CDR3 DNA sequence: TGTGCCAGCAGGGGAGGGGATCGGGGCTATGGCTACACCTTC. The full variable domain, its missing parts supplied by reference TRBV2 and TRBJ1-2, is EPEVTQTPSHQVTQMGQEVILRCVPISNHLYFYWYRQILGQKVEFLVSFYNNEISEKSEIFDDQFSVERPDGSNFTLKIRSTKLEDSAMYFCASRGGDRGYGYTFGSGTRLTVV.

The chain links TRBV5-4 to TRBJ2-1, with D perhaps matching TRBD1 or TRBD2 (5 bases each). The germline V gene has CDR1 SGHNT and CDR2 YYREEE (reference sequence). The CDR3 runs to 14 residues. Trimming stripped 4 bases from V and 3 bases from J, with 11 bases between. CDR3 bases: TGTGCCAGCAGCACCGGGACGGTCTACAATGAGCAGTTCTTC. Translated: CASSTGTVYNEQFF.

The CDR3 DNA reads TGTGCCAGCATGGGTTCCCTTGCCGAGCAGTACTTC. Amino acids: CASMGSLAEQYF. The chain combines TRBV7-9 with TRBJ2-7; no firm D call. The germline V gene has CDR1 SEHNR and CDR2 FQNEAQ (reference sequence). With 7 bases removed from V and 6 bases from J, the gap between germline ends came to 13 bases. The CDR3 totals 12 residues.

J is TRBJ2-1 and V is TRBV13; 7 nucleotides agree with TRBD2. The germline V gene encodes CDR1 PRHDT and CDR2 FYEKMQ (reference sequence). V lost 2 bases, J lost 5 bases, and 6 bases stayed unmatched. CDR3 length: 15 amino acids. CDR3 loop: CASSLPSGNDNEQFF. The CDR3 region has the DNA TGTGCCAGCAGCTTACCCAGCGGGAATGACAATGAGCAGTTCTTC. Based on the CDR3 plus reference TRBV13 and TRBJ2-1, the full variable domain is AAGVIQSPRHLIKEKRETATLKCYPIPRHDTVYWYQQGPGQDPQFLISFYEKMQSDKGSIPDRFSAQQFSDYHSELNMSSLELGDSALYFCASSLPSGNDNEQFFGPGTRLTVL.

This clone has a handful of counts. This sequence joins TRBV28 and TRBJ1-3, with a weak D call TRBD1 (5 bases). Germline V gene sequence: CDR1 MDHEN, CDR2 SYDVKM. Trimming took off 2 bases at V and 5 bases at J, with 16 bases between the two ends. This CDR3 contains 16 residues. The CDR3, as DNA: TGTGCCAGCAGTTTAGTGGGCAGGGTCAGCAGAAACACCATATATTTT. Its translation is CASSLVGRVSRNTIYF. The full variable domain, completed using reference TRBV28 and TRBJ1-3, is DVKVTQSSRYLVKRTGEKVFLECVQDMDHENMFWYRQDPGLGLRLIYFSYDVKMKEKGDIPEGYSVSREKKERFSLILESASTNQTSMYLCASSLVGRVSRNTIYFGEGSWLTVV.

The CDR3 DNA reads as TGTGCCAGCAGTGTTGGGACTGACTCCTACGAGCAGTACTTC. This encodes CASSVGTDSYEQYF. This chain uses TRBV6-1 with TRBJ2-5; possible D gene TRBD2, 6 bases. TRBJ2-7 matches the DNA end more closely, so the J call is doubtful. The CDR3 length is 14 residues. From germline, CDR1 is MNHNS and CDR2 SASEGT.